These 13 T cell receptor beta chains share one sample of origin, sequenced in a study of response to subunit inactivated influenza vaccine. TCRdb called the RT-PCR reads again in MiXCR, with one record for every CDR3 protein. This sample has around 760,000 distinct CDR3 sequences, with about 15% found just once. The sample was PBMCs from blood, taken about 14 days before vaccination. The receptors here all came from a man between 50 and 59 years old who received an inactivated influenza vaccine.

This chain uses TRBV7-2 with TRBJ2-5, with a weak D call TRBD1 (6 bases). The germline V gene encodes CDR1 SGHTA and CDR2 FQGNSA. The CDR3 covers 15 residues. V gave up 5 bases and J gave up 1 base, with 14 bases separating them. CDR3 coding DNA: TGTGCCAGCAGCCTGATGGGGGCGGCCCAAGAGACCCAGTACTTC. It codes for CASSLMGAAQETQYF. The full variable domain, its missing parts supplied by reference TRBV7-2 and TRBJ2-5, is GAGVSQSPSNKVTEKGKDVELRCDPISGHTALYWYRQSLGQGLEFLIYFQGNSAPDKSGLPSDRFSAERTGGSVSTLTIQRTQQEDSAVYLCASSLMGAAQETQYFGPGTRLLVL.

This chain uses TRBV5-1 with TRBJ2-5, with D maybe TRBD1 (6 bases). The germline V gene has CDR1 SGHRS and CDR2 YFSETQ. The CDR3 has 13 amino acids. Trimming took off 4 bases at V and 5 bases at J, with 12 bases between the two ends. The CDR3 coding sequence is TGCGCCAGCAGCCAAAACAGGGATGAGACCCAGTACTTC. This sequence encodes CASSQNRDETQYF.

Only a few counts were recorded for this clonotype. This chain uses TRBV10-3 with TRBJ2-2, with 8 bases matching TRBD1. Unmatched junction bases numbered 8, after V lost 8 bases and J lost 0 bases. The CDR3 loop spans 16 amino acids. Germline CDR1 is ENHRY and CDR2 is SYGVKD. The CDR3 sequence: CAIGGQGNSNTGELFF. As DNA, the CDR3 is TGTGCCATCGGCGGACAGGGCAACTCGAACACCGGGGAGCTGTTTTTT.

This clonotype has more than one count but fewer than ten. V gene TRBV9 combines with J gene TRBJ1-6; D unclear. Germline CDR1 reads SGDLS; CDR2 reads YYNGEE. The CDR3 totals 15 residues. V lost 0 bases and J lost 1, with 5 bases in between. The CDR3 region has the DNA TGTGCCAGCAGCGTAGGGGGTTCCTATAATTCACCCCTCCACTTT. Amino acid sequence: CASSVGGSYNSPLHF.

The J gene is TRBJ2-1, the V gene TRBV5-1, with 8 nucleotides matching TRBD1. With V trimmed by 4 bases and J by 8 bases, 11 bases remained unmatched. This CDR3 comprises 15 residues. Germline assignment: CDR1 SGHRS and CDR2 YFSETQ. The CDR3: CASSAQGAASHEQFF. The CDR3 DNA reads as TGCGCCAGCAGCGCCCAGGGGGCGGCCAGCCATGAGCAGTTCTTC.

The V gene is TRBV28, the J gene TRBJ2-5, with 10 bases fitting TRBD2. This CDR3 spans 16 amino acids. CDR1 is MDHEN and CDR2 is SYDVKM in the germline V gene. V shed 6 bases, J shed 5 bases, and the junction held 12 bases outside the gene matches. Here the CDR3 DNA reads TGTGCCAGCAGCCCCCTAACTAGCGGGATAATCGAGACCCAGTACTTC. Protein: CASSPLTSGIIETQYF. Based on the CDR3 plus reference TRBV28 and TRBJ2-5, the full variable domain is DVKVTQSSRYLVKRTGEKVFLECVQDMDHENMFWYRQDPGLGLRLIYFSYDVKMKEKGDIPEGYSVSREKKERFSLILESASTNQTSMYLCASSPLTSGIIETQYFGPGTRLLVL.

This clonotype was picked up many times. The chain is built from TRBV29-1 and TRBJ2-5, with D tentatively TRBD2 (5 bases). The germline CDR1 and CDR2 sequences are SQVTM and ANQGSEA. V lost 4 bases, J lost 4 bases, and 10 bases lay in between. The CDR3 runs 12 residues. DNA for the CDR3: TGCAGCGTTGCGGGGTCTCGAGAGACCCAGTACTTC. Its translation: CSVAGSRETQYF.

The chain is built from TRBV15 and TRBJ2-1; D perhaps matches TRBD2 (5 bases). This CDR3 contains 14 residues. Germline CDR1 and CDR2: LNHNV and YYDKDF (reference sequence). V lost 6 bases and J 6 bases, leaving 15 bases between the germline ends. This CDR3 reads CATRGVPRGNEQFF. The CDR3 nucleotides read TGTGCCACCAGAGGAGTGCCCCGGGGCAATGAGCAGTTCTTC.

The table lists this clonotype with a few counts. The J gene is TRBJ2-7, the V gene TRBV4-2; D call uncertain. The CDR3 extends over 14 amino acids. Germline loops: CDR1 LGHNA, CDR2 YNFKEQ. V was shortened by 4 bases and J by 0 bases, with 10 bases between the two germline ends. For the CDR3, the DNA is TGTGCCAGCAGCCGAGAGGCGGTCTCCTACGAGCAGTACTTC. Protein product: CASSREAVSYEQYF.

In this sample, this clonotype turned up a few times. The V call is TRBV29-1, the J call TRBJ2-1; D is unclear. Germline CDR1 reads SQVTM; CDR2 reads ANQGSEA. With 4 bases removed from V and 5 bases from J, the gap between germline ends came to 12 bases. The CDR3 runs 13 residues. This chain's CDR3 is CSVGSRSDNEQFF. CDR3 DNA: TGCAGCGTTGGGTCTCGAAGTGACAATGAGCAGTTCTTC.

This clonotype appeared a few times. The CDR3 here is CASSLDVGNEKLFF. CDR3 DNA: TGTGCCAGCAGTCTGGACGTCGGTAATGAAAAACTGTTTTTT. This chain uses TRBV2 with TRBJ1-4; the D is unclear. CDR3 length equals 14 residues. V was trimmed by 5 bases and J by 4 bases, leaving 11 bases between them. Germline V lookup: CDR1 SNHLY, CDR2 FYNNEI.

A few counts support this clonotype. The chain is built from TRBV4-3 and TRBJ2-7; 10 bases are shared with TRBD2. CDR3 size: 16 residues. Germline V gene sequence: CDR1 LGHNA, CDR2 YSLEER. The ends lost 4 bases at V and 0 bases at J; junction bases unmatched: 6. The CDR3 DNA follows: TGCGCCAGCAGCCTTTTAGCGGGAGGCATCTCCTACGAGCAGTACTTC. Its protein product is CASSLLAGGISYEQYF.

Only a few counts were recorded for this clonotype. The rearrangement joins TRBV4-1 to TRBJ2-3; 8 bases are shared with TRBD2. In germline, CDR1 is MGHRA, CDR2 YSYEKL. The ends lost 4 bases at V and 3 bases at J; junction bases unmatched: 9. The CDR3 covers 16 residues. The CDR3 spells CASSLGGLDRTDTQYF. The CDR3 DNA sequence: TGCGCCAGCAGCCTAGGGGGACTAGATAGAACAGATACGCAGTATTTT.